These 8 T cell receptor beta chains originate from one sample sequenced in a study of blood T cell repertoires in COVID-19. Data came from immunoSEQ multiplex PCR; TCRdb stores just in-frame clones and leaves some out. In the table there are around 70,000 clones, under 85% of which are singletons. Sequenced sample: peripheral blood. Source of these receptors: a man aged 65 to 85 with acute or convalescent COVID-19.

The rearrangement joins TRBV6-5 to TRBJ1-5; D call uncertain. The ends were cut back, 7 bases at V and 0 bases at J, with 13 bases in the middle. The CDR3 extends over 15 amino acids. CDR1 is MNHEY and CDR2 is SVGAGI in the germline V gene. The CDR3 region has the DNA TGTGCCAGCACGACGGGGATTGATAGCAATCAGCCCCAGCATTTT. Residues: CASTTGIDSNQPQHF.

This clone came up once. The V call is TRBV2, the J call TRBJ2-3; a possible D gene is TRBD2 (5 bases). The CDR3 sequence is 14 residues long. The V gene's germline CDR1 is SNHLY and CDR2 FYNNEI. V was pared by 5 bases and J by 1 base, with 10 bases between. DNA for the CDR3: TGTGCCAGCAGTAGTGTTAGCGGCACAGATACGCAGTATTTT. Translated, it gives CASSSVSGTDTQYF.

The chain combines TRBV5-1 with TRBJ2-3, with TRBD2 matching over 8 bases. The CDR3 has 16 amino acids. V was pared by 0 bases and J by 1 base, with 4 bases of the junction left unmatched. Germline values: CDR1 SGHRS, CDR2 YFSETQ. CDR3 protein: CASSLEGLEGTDTQYF. CDR3 DNA sequence: TGCGCCAGCAGCTTGGAGGGACTAGAGGGCACAGATACGCAGTATTTT.

This clone was seen a handful of times. V is TRBV3-1 (or the pseudogene TRBV3-2) and J is TRBJ2-4; the D is unclear. V was trimmed by 4 bases and J by 2 bases, leaving 15 bases between them. The germline CDR1 and CDR2 sequences are LGHDT and YNNKEL (reference sequence). The CDR3 loop spans 16 amino acids. In DNA form, the CDR3 reads TGTGCCAGCAGCCGCAATTATTCCGCGACCAAAAACATTCAGTACTTC. This translates into CASSRNYSATKNIQYF.

This clone has more than one count but fewer than ten. This chain uses TRBV5-1 with TRBJ2-1; TRBD2 might be the D (5 bases). The V end was cut by 6 bases, the J end by 0 bases, with 13 bases between. The CDR3 has 15 amino acids. Germline V CDR1 and CDR2: SGHRS, YFSETQ. For the CDR3, the DNA is TGCGCCAGCAAGGATAGCGAGAGCTCCTACAATGAGCAGTTCTTC. Translating gives CASKDSESSYNEQFF.

This sequence joins TRBV7-9 and TRBJ2-1, with 7 bases fitting TRBD2. J was trimmed by 7 bases and V by 3 bases; bases with no gene match: 15. Looked up from germline, CDR1 is SEHNR and CDR2 is FQNEAQ (reference sequence). The CDR3 covers 17 residues. Here the CDR3 reads CASSFPRGEARGNEQFF. CDR3 in DNA: TGTGCCAGCAGCTTTCCCCGGGGGGAGGCCCGGGGAAATGAGCAGTTCTTC.

The chain carries TRBV23-1 and TRBJ2-5, with a weak D call TRBD1 (6 bases). TRBV23-1 is identified as an open reading frame with a role that is uncertain. Trimming shortened V by 4 bases and J by 1 base, and 13 bases separated the two germline ends. The CDR3 totals 15 residues. CDR3 sequence (DNA): TGCGCCAGCAGTCTCTCAGGGGTCACCCAAGAGACCCAGTACTTC. Translating it yields CASSLSGVTQETQYF.

The chain links TRBV7-9 to TRBJ1-2; D unclear. The CDR3 length is 14 residues. In germline, CDR1 is SEHNR, CDR2 FQNEAQ (reference sequence). Deletions cut 7 bases from V and 8 bases from J, with 20 bases between. The DNA of the CDR3 is TGTGCCAGCACCATCTTGGATACGGGAAGCGGCTACACCTTC. It is translated as CASTILDTGSGYTF. Variable domain in full (rest from reference TRBV7-9 and TRBJ1-2): DTGVSQNPRHKITKRGQNVTFRCDPISEHNRLYWYRQTLGQGPEFLTYFQNEAQLEKSRLLSDRFSAERPKGSFSTLEIQRTEQGDSAMYLCASTILDTGSGYTFGSGTRLTVV.